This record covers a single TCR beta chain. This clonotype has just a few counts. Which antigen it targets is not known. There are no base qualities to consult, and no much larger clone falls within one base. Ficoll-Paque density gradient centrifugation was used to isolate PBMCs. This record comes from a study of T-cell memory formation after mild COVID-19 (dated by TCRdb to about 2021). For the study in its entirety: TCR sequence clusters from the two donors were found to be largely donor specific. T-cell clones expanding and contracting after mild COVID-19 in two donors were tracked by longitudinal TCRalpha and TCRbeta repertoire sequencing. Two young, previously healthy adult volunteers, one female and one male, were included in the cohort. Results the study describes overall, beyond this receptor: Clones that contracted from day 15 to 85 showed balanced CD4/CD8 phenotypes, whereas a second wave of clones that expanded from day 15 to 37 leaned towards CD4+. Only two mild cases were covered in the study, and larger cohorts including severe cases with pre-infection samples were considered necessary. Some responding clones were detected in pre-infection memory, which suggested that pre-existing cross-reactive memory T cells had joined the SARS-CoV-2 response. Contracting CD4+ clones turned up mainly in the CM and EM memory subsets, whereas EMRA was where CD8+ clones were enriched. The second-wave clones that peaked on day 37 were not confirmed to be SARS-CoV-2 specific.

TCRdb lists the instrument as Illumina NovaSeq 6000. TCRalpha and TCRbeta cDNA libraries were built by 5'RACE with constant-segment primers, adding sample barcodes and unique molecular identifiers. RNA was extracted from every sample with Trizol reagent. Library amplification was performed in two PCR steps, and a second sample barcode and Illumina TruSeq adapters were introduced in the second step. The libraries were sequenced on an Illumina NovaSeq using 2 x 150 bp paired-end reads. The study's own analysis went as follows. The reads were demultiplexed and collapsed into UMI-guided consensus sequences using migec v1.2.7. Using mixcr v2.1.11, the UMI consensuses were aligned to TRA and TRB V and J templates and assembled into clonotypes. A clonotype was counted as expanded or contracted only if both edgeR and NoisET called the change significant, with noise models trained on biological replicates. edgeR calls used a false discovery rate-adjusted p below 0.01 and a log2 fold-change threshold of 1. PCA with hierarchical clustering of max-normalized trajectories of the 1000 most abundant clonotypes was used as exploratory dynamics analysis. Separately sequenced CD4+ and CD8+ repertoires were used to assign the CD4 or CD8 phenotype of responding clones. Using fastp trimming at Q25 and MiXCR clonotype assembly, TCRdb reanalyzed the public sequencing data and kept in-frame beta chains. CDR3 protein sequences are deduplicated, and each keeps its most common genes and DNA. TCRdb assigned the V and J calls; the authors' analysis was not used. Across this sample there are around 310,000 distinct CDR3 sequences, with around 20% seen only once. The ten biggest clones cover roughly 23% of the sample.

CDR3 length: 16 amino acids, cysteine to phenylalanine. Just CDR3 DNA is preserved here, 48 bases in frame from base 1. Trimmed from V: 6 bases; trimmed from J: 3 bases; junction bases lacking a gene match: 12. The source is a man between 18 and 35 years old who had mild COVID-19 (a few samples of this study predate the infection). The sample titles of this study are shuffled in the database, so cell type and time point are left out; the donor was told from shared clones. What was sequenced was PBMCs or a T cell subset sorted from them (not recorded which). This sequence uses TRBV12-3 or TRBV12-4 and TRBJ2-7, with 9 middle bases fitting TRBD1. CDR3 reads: CASRETQGALDYEQYF. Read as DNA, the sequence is TGTGCCAGCAGAGAAACACAGGGGGCCCTGGACTACGAGCAGTACTTC.